Listed here are 17 T cell receptor beta chains from one sample, sequenced in a study of T cell responses to AZD1222 COVID-19 vaccine. Clones were read by immunoSEQ multiplex PCR, and TCRdb kept only the in-frame ones, dropping some. The table lists about 200,000 clones, 85% to 95% of them singletons, with approximately 1.3% in the top ten. The sample here was peripheral blood, taken on day 0 of AZD1222 vaccination. The receptors originated from an adult in good health.

This clone appeared a single time. The genes are TRBV6-5 and TRBJ1-2; D gene ambiguous. V shed 8 bases and J shed 8 bases, with 9 bases lying between them. Per the germline V gene, CDR1 is MNHEY and CDR2 is SVGAGI. The CDR3 contains 10 residues. The CDR3 loop reads CASSLWGYTF. The CDR3 bases are TGTGCCAGCTCATTATGGGGCTACACCTTC.

V gene TRBV3-1 (or the pseudogene TRBV3-2) combines with J gene TRBJ1-3; D uncertain. The CDR3 totals 14 residues. The V and J ends lost 7 bases and 0 bases respectively, with 10 bases between them. Germline values: CDR1 LGHDT, CDR2 YNNKEL (reference sequence). DNA for the CDR3: TGTGCCAGCACCCGGGGTGGCTCTGGAAACACCATATATTTT. It translates to CASTRGGSGNTIYF.

This chain uses TRBV2 with TRBJ1-1; D not resolved. Germline V lookup: CDR1 SNHLY, CDR2 FYNNEI. The germline V and J ends were trimmed by 5 bases and 0 bases, with 7 bases remaining between them. The CDR3 length is 13 residues. CDR3 DNA: TGTGCCAGCAGTAAGGACCTGAACACTGAAGCTTTCTTT. Its translation: CASSKDLNTEAFF. The variable domain in full, completed from reference TRBV2 and TRBJ1-1, reads EPEVTQTPSHQVTQMGQEVILRCVPISNHLYFYWYRQILGQKVEFLVSFYNNEISEKSEIFDDQFSVERPDGSNFTLKIRSTKLEDSAMYFCASSKDLNTEAFFGQGTRLTVV.

The gene calls are TRBV19 and TRBJ1-5; the D gene is possibly TRBD1 (6 bases). This CDR3 has 14 amino acids. Trimming pared 5 bases from V and 5 bases from J, leaving 13 bases between. Germline loops: CDR1 LNHDA, CDR2 SQIVND (reference sequence). CDR3 bases: TGTGCCAGTAGTGAGACAGGCTTTTATCAGCCCCAGCATTTT. Protein sequence: CASSETGFYQPQHF.

The CDR3 nucleotides are TGTGCCAGCTCACCCGACAGGGACGAGCAGTACTTC. Protein sequence: CASSPDRDEQYF. The chain is built from TRBV18 and TRBJ2-7, with 7 bases lining up with TRBD1. The ends lost 3 bases at V and 5 bases at J; junction bases unmatched: 1. CDR1 and CDR2 (germline): KGHSH, LQKENI. The CDR3 has 12 amino acids.

The table lists this clone with a count of one. The chain couples TRBV2 to TRBJ2-1; 7 nucleotides match TRBD1. The CDR3 is 14 residues long. J gave up 9 bases and V 8 bases, and 13 bases lay outside the gene matches. Per the germline V gene, CDR1 is SNHLY and CDR2 is FYNNEI. The CDR3 DNA follows: TGTGCCAGCCCCCAGGGGAGACAGGGTGGTGAGCAGTTCTTC. This sequence encodes CASPQGRQGGEQFF.

The chain is built from TRBV30 and TRBJ1-1, with 11 nucleotides matching TRBD1. Germline CDR1 and CDR2: GTSNPN and SVGIG (reference sequence). The CDR3 is 16 amino acids. Trimming cost V 5 bases and J 3 bases; bases outside gene matches: 11. CDR3 DNA: TGTGCCTGGTCAGGACAGGGGGCGAGGACGCACACTGAAGCTTTCTTT. This translates into CAWSGQGARTHTEAFF.

The CDR3 here is CASSQAEGNTIYF. CDR3 DNA sequence: TGTGCCAGCAGCCAAGCGGAAGGAAACACCATATATTTT. This chain joins TRBV14 and TRBJ1-3, with D uncertain. Trimming cost V 1 base and J 4 bases, with 5 bases left between them. CDR3 length: 13 residues. Germline CDR1 and CDR2: SGHDN and FVKESK.

The chain employs TRBV3-1 (or the pseudogene TRBV3-2) and TRBJ2-2, with D hard to call. Germline CDR1 LGHDT, CDR2 YNNKEL (reference sequence). The CDR3 loop spans 16 amino acids. Trimming shortened V by 0 bases and J by 8 bases, and 16 bases separated the two germline ends. CDR3 region: CASSQDRYSFDGELFF. The CDR3 DNA reads as TGTGCCAGCAGCCAAGATCGTTACTCCTTTGATGGGGAGCTGTTTTTT.

V usage is TRBV28 and J usage is TRBJ2-7, with 8 bases that match TRBD1. Germline values: CDR1 MDHEN, CDR2 SYDVKM. V was pared by 2 bases and J by 5 bases, with 5 bases of the junction left unmatched. The CDR3 extends over 14 amino acids. This CDR3 reads CASSLQAGGHEQYF. Here the CDR3 DNA reads TGTGCCAGCAGTTTACAGGCAGGGGGCCACGAGCAGTACTTC. The whole variable domain, remainder taken from reference TRBV28 and TRBJ2-7, is DVKVTQSSRYLVKRTGEKVFLECVQDMDHENMFWYRQDPGLGLRLIYFSYDVKMKEKGDIPEGYSVSREKKERFSLILESASTNQTSMYLCASSLQAGGHEQYFGPGTRLTVT.

Only a few counts were recorded for this clone. This specimen includes other DNA sequences encoding the same CDR3. The rearrangement uses TRBV7-2 and TRBJ1-6, with D unclear. V lost 0 bases, J lost 5 bases, and 5 bases lay in between. CDR3 length: 14 residues. Germline CDR1 SGHTA, CDR2 FQGNSA. The CDR3 nucleotides are TGTGCCAGCAGCTTAGCGCGGGATAATTCACCCCTCCACTTT. It translates to CASSLARDNSPLHF.

The chain employs TRBV10-1 and TRBJ1-1; 10 nucleotides match TRBD1. Germline V gene lookup returns CDR1 WNHNN and CDR2 SYGVQD (reference sequence). Trimming took 10 bases from V and 1 from J; bases not matched to a gene: 9. The CDR3 sequence is 15 residues long. CDR3 region: CATPDRDRGNTEAFF. As DNA, the CDR3 is TGCGCCACCCCCGACCGGGACAGGGGGAACACTGAAGCTTTCTTT.

V usage is TRBV6-5 and J usage is TRBJ1-2; the D is unclear. Trimming pared 4 bases from V and 4 bases from J, leaving 16 bases between. The CDR3 sequence is 15 residues long. Germline CDR1 reads MNHEY; CDR2 reads SVGAGI. As DNA, the CDR3 is TGTGCCAGCAGTTTAACATATGGCGGGTCCTATGGCTACACCTTC. Protein product: CASSLTYGGSYGYTF.

V is TRBV5-6 and J is TRBJ2-7; possibly TRBD1 or TRBD2 for D (5 bases each). The V end lost 0 bases, the J end lost 7 bases, and 20 bases lay between the germline ends. Germline V gene lookup returns CDR1 SGHDT and CDR2 YYEEEE. This CDR3 region has 16 residues. The CDR3 loop reads CASSLAGAGRMGEQYF. The CDR3 nucleotides are TGTGCCAGCAGCTTGGCCGGGGCAGGAAGGATGGGAGAGCAGTACTTC.

The chain links TRBV29-1 to TRBJ1-4; D is unclear. The CDR3 covers 13 residues. Germline CDR1 is SQVTM and CDR2 is ANQGSEA. V lost 7 bases to trimming and J lost 0 bases, with 9 bases between them. The chain's CDR3 is CSAESATNEKLFF. The CDR3 region has the DNA TGCAGCGCTGAGTCGGCAACTAATGAAAAACTGTTTTTT.

J is TRBJ1-5 and V is TRBV7-9; 9 bases agree with TRBD1. Trimming removed 1 base from V and 2 bases from J; junction bases left unmatched: 12. Looked up from germline, CDR1 is SEHNR and CDR2 is FQNEAQ (reference sequence). This CDR3 is built from 19 residues. The CDR3 DNA sequence: TGTGCCAGCAGCTTAGTGTCATTGGGACAGGGTAGGGGCAATCAGCCCCAGCATTTT. Its translation is CASSLVSLGQGRGNQPQHF.

The rearrangement links TRBV12-3 or TRBV12-4 to TRBJ1-1, with a weak D call TRBD1 (6 bases). Trimming cost V 5 bases and J 5 bases, with 12 bases left between them. The CDR3 length is 13 residues. The CDR3 sequence: CASSRQVGTEAFF. The CDR3 DNA follows: TGTGCCAGCAGTCGACAGGTTGGGACTGAAGCTTTCTTT.